This T cell receptor beta chain was retrieved from a study of regulatory dendritic cells for organ transplantation. CFSE-labeled sorted T cells met regulatory or mature dendritic cells for more than four days. TCRdb's table, derived via immunoSEQ multiplex PCR, lists solely in-frame clones and lacks some. The profile shows under 12,000 clones, roughly four fifths of them singletons. A note on this clone: Its cognate antigen is unknown.

This CDR3 is built from 17 residues. Germline V lookup: CDR1 LNHDA, CDR2 SQIVND (reference sequence). The ends lost 5 bases at V and 2 bases at J; junction bases unmatched: 5. This clonotype was sampled from a human donor in good health. The chain joins TRBV19 to TRBJ2-2; 13 nucleotides line up with TRBD2. Sequencing was done on a sample of memory CD4+ T cells from blood cultured with regulatory dendritic cells. Subset indicated: CD45RO+ memory T cells. The CDR3 region is CASSVLAGGLNTGELFF. For the CDR3, the DNA is TGTGCCAGTAGTGTACTAGCGGGGGGGCTAAACACCGGGGAGCTGTTTTTT.